This T cell receptor (beta chain) appears in the sequencing data of a study of OX40 agonist ivuxolimab in advanced cancers. The overall study: A male proportion of over 75% was recorded, with mean age approximately 64 years and range roughly 23 to 85.

The CDR3 consists of 10 residues. The V end lost 7 bases, the J end lost 8 bases, and 11 bases lay between the germline ends. The germline CDR1 and CDR2 sequences are DFQATT and SNEGSKA (reference sequence). Only in-frame clones appear in the TCRdb table, and some are missing; sequencing was by immunoSEQ multiplex PCR. In the table there are 52,000 or so clones, roughly 84% of which are singletons. The chain links TRBV20-1 to TRBJ1-2; D is unclear. The sequence was collected from an adult with an advanced solid tumor such as melanoma, head and neck, liver or kidney cancer. The starting material was CD4+ or CD8+ T cells sorted from blood, obtained in a trial of the OX40 agonist ivuxolimab. The CDR3 loop reads CSGAGVGYTF. CDR3 DNA sequence: TGCAGTGGGGCGGGAGTAGGCTACACCTTC.